This entry lists 14 T cell receptor beta chains sequenced from one sample in a study of CD8+CD57+ T cells in acquired aplastic anemia. In patients chosen for sequencing, flow cytometry had shown CD8+CD57+ cell expansion. Genomic DNA, the template, was used for profiling of the TCR beta VDJ and CDR3. One entry per CDR3 protein, called by TCRdb with MiXCR from the reads. The table records roughly 200,000 distinct CDR3 sequences, 63% of them present only once. The specimen was sorted CD4+, CD8+, or CD8+CD57+ T cells (not recorded which) from PBMCs. These receptors were taken from a human donor with aplastic anemia.

By frequency in the sample, this clonotype is large (0.1 to 1%). The chain uses TRBV9 and TRBJ2-3, with TRBD1 matching over 9 bases. The CDR3 is 14 amino acids. The V gene end was trimmed by 0 bases and the J gene end by 5 bases; junction bases not matched to a gene: 1. Germline CDR1 reads SGDLS; CDR2 reads YYNGEE. CDR3 sequence (DNA): TGTGCCAGCAGCGTAGTGACAGGGGGAGATACGCAGTATTTT. Translating it yields CASSVVTGGDTQYF.

This clonotype was found many times. The chain uses TRBV3-1 and TRBJ2-3; 10 positions match TRBD2. The germline V gene has CDR1 LGHDT and CDR2 YNNKEL (reference sequence). The CDR3 spans 15 residues. After removal of 4 bases from V and 4 bases from J, the junction contained 5 bases not matched to a gene. The CDR3 sequence: CASSPLAGWADTQYF. Written as DNA, the CDR3 is TGTGCCAGCAGCCCACTAGCGGGATGGGCAGATACGCAGTATTTT.

This chain uses TRBV12-3 or TRBV12-4 with TRBJ2-1; no reliable D call. Trimming took off 3 bases at V and 11 bases at J, with 5 bases between the two ends. The CDR3 covers 10 residues. The CDR3 nucleotides are TGTGCCAGCAGTTTGACGAAGCAGTTCTTC. It codes for CASSLTKQFF.

This clonotype has just a few counts. The chain couples TRBV6-1 to TRBJ2-1; TRBD2 matches 7 bases. CDR3 length: 15 amino acids. V trimming: 7 bases; J trimming: 4 bases; junction bases outside the gene matches: 10. Germline V gene data show CDR1 as MNHNS and CDR2 as SASEGT. CDR3 residues: CASMGEAGKYNEQFF. The CDR3 DNA is TGTGCCAGCATGGGGGAAGCGGGGAAATACAATGAGCAGTTCTTC.

The gene calls are TRBV29-1 and TRBJ2-3, with TRBD2 matching over 11 bases. Unmatched junction bases numbered 12, after V lost 7 bases and J lost 3 bases. CDR3 size: 16 residues. The germline V gene encodes CDR1 SQVTM and CDR2 ANQGSEA. The CDR3 nucleotides are TGCAGCGGCCTAGCGGGGGGCCTCCACATGACAGATACGCAGTATTTT. It yields the protein CSGLAGGLHMTDTQYF.

This clonotype showed up just once. The CDR3 carries no conserved terminal phenylalanine or tryptophan, so it likely arises from a read error. The chain couples TRBV15 to TRBJ1-3, with 9 positions matching TRBD1. The V segment lost 5 bases and the J segment 4 bases; nucleotides outside the gene matches: 9. CDR1 and CDR2 (germline): LNHNV, YYDKDF (reference sequence). The length of the CDR3 is 16 residues. The CDR3 spells CATSPLWTGVGNTIYS. CDR3 DNA: TGTGCCACCAGCCCTTTGTGGACAGGGGTAGGAAACACCATATATTCT.

The genes are TRBV7-9 and TRBJ1-6; D gene unclear. CDR1 is SEHNR and CDR2 is FQNEAQ in the germline V gene (reference sequence). With 4 bases removed from V and 14 bases from J, the gap between germline ends came to 6 bases. The CDR3 totals 10 residues. The CDR3 bases are TGTGCCAGCAGCTCAAGGACCCTCCACTTT. Amino acids: CASSSRTLHF.

The J gene is TRBJ2-2, the V gene TRBV24-1; tentatively, D is TRBD1 (6 bases). The V and J ends lost 5 bases and 7 bases respectively, with 13 bases between them. This CDR3 is 14 amino acids long. The germline gives CDR1 KGHDR, CDR2 SFDVKD. CDR3 in amino acids: CATSVARGSGELFF. The CDR3 DNA follows: TGTGCCACCAGTGTGGCTAGGGGGAGCGGGGAGCTGTTTTTT.

This clonotype was observed many times. The chain carries TRBV5-8 and TRBJ2-7; 9 bases agree with TRBD1. Germline CDR1 SGHTS, CDR2 YDEGEE. The CDR3 length is 14 residues. After removal of 3 bases from V and 5 bases from J, the junction contained 6 bases not matched to a gene. Here the CDR3 reads CASSWGTGRHEQYF. CDR3 DNA: TGTGCCAGCAGCTGGGGGACAGGGCGTCACGAGCAGTACTTC.

The rearrangement joins TRBV10-3 to TRBJ2-5; maybe TRBD1 (5 bases). V was shortened by 7 bases and J by 2 bases, with 17 bases between the two germline ends. The germline gives CDR1 ENHRY, CDR2 SYGVKD. The CDR3 extends over 15 amino acids. In DNA, the CDR3 is TGTGCCATCAAACGATCGGCAGGGCCGCAAGAGACCCAGTACTTC. It translates to CAIKRSAGPQETQYF.

CDR3: CAILGTDTQYF. In DNA form, the CDR3 reads TGTGCCATCCTTGGGACAGATACGCAGTATTTT. This chain uses TRBV10-3 with TRBJ2-3, with D unresolved. Germline lookup yields CDR1 ENHRY and CDR2 SYGVKD. The V end lost 8 bases, the J end lost 3 bases, and 6 bases lay between the germline ends. This CDR3 comprises 11 residues.

The chain uses TRBV20-1 and TRBJ2-7, with 13 bases identical to TRBD2. Losses at the gene ends were 3 bases for V and 4 bases for J; bases not matched to a gene: 9. This CDR3 spans 16 amino acids. CDR1 is DFQATT, CDR2 SNEGSKA, per germline (reference sequence). CDR3 in amino acids: CSASTSGGATGYEQYF. The CDR3 DNA reads TGCAGTGCTAGCACTAGCGGGGGGGCCACTGGGTACGAGCAGTACTTC.

In this sample, this clonotype turned up many times. V is TRBV19 and J is TRBJ2-7; D not certain. The CDR3 loop spans 14 amino acids. The germline V gene encodes CDR1 LNHDA and CDR2 SQIVND (reference sequence). Trimming stripped 5 bases from V and 3 bases from J, with 14 bases between. The chain's CDR3 is CASSPRWEGYEQYF. The CDR3 bases are TGTGCCAGTAGTCCCAGATGGGAAGGCTACGAGCAGTACTTC.

The rearrangement uses TRBV7-2 and TRBJ2-1, with D possibly being TRBD2 (5 bases). From germline, CDR1 is SGHTA and CDR2 FQGNSA. The CDR3 has 13 residues. The V end lost 5 bases, the J end lost 12 bases, and 17 bases lay between the germline ends. The CDR3 loop reads CASSRGSDGSQFF. The DNA for the CDR3 is TGTGCCAGCAGCCGAGGGAGCGACGGGTCGCAGTTCTTC. The entire variable domain, with the rest obtained from reference TRBV7-2 and TRBJ2-1, is as follows: GAGVSQSPSNKVTEKGKDVELRCDPISGHTALYWYRQSLGQGLEFLIYFQGNSAPDKSGLPSDRFSAERTGGSVSTLTIQRTQQEDSAVYLCASSRGSDGSQFFGPGTRLTVL.